This section outlines one T cell receptor beta chain sequence together with its context. The sample belongs to a study of blood T cell repertoires in COVID-19. The wider study: COVID-19 samples collected from the United States, Italy and Spain covered acute and convalescent phases.

As processed by the authors: Amplification of reference gene primers was used by the study to estimate nucleated cell counts. Sequencing used immunoSEQ multiplex PCR; TCRdb keeps in-frame clones, though not all of them. Clone size and V and J calls were adopted from that table, with D and trimming inferred from the DNA. The sample has approximately 92,000 clones, 75% to 85% seen once. The germline V gene encodes CDR1 LGHNA and CDR2 YSLEER. Trimming left V 0 bases short and J 1 base short, with 15 bases between. CDR3 length: 17 residues. Material for sequencing was peripheral blood. This sequence originates from a man aged 55 to 70 with acute or convalescent COVID-19. The chain recombines TRBV4-3 with TRBJ1-1; D is uncertain. The CDR3 is CASSQELNGNPNTEAFF. The DNA of the CDR3 is TGCGCCAGCAGCCAAGAGTTAAACGGGAACCCGAACACTGAAGCTTTCTTT.